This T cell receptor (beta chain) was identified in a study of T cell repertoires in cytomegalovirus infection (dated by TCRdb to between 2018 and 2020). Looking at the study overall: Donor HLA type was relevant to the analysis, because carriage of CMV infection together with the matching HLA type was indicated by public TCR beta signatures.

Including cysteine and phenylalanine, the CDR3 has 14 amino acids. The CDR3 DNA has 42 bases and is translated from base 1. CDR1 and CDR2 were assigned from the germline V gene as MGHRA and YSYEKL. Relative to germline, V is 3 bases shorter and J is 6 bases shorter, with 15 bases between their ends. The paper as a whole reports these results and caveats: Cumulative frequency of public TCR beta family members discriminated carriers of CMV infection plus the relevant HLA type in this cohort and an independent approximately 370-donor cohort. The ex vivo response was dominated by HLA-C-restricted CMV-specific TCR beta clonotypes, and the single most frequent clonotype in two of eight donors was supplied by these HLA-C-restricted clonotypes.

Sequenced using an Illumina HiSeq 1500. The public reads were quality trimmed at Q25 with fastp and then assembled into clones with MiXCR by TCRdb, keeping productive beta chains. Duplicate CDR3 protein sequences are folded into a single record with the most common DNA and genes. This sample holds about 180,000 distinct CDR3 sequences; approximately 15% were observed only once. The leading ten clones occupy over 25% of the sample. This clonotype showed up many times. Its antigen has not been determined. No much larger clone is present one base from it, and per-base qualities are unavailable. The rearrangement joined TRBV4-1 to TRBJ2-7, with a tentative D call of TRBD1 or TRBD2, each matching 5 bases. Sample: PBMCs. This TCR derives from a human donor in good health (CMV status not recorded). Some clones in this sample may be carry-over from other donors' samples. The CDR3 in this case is CASSQPTRGPEQYF. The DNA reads TGCGCCAGCAGCCAGCCCACTAGGGGCCCCGAGCAGTACTTC.